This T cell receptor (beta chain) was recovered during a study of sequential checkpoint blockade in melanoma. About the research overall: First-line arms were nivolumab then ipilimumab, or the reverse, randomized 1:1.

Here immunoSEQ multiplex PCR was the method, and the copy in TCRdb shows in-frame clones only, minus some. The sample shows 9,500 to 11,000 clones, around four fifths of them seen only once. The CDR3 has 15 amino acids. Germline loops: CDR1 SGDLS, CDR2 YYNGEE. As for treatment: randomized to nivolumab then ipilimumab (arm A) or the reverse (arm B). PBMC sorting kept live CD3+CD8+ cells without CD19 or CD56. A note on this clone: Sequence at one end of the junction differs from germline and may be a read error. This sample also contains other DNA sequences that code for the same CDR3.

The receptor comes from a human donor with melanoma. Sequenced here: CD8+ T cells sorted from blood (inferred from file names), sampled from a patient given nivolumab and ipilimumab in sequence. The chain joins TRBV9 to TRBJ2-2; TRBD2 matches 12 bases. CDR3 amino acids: CASSVGTSGEGELFF. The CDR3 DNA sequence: TGTGCCAGCAGCGTAGGGACTAGCGGGGAAGGGGAGCTGTTTTTC.